These 10 T cell receptor beta chains were all obtained from the same sample, sequenced in a study of blood T cell repertoires in COVID-19. Clones were read by immunoSEQ multiplex PCR, and TCRdb kept only the in-frame ones, dropping some. The sample holds about 91,000 clones, 80% to 90% seen once. Sequenced: peripheral blood. The origin of the receptors is a woman in her 70s with acute or convalescent COVID-19.

The V gene is TRBV5-1, the J gene TRBJ1-4, with 8 positions matching TRBD1. Germline CDR1 is SGHRS and CDR2 is YFSETQ. The trim removed 2 bases at V and 4 bases at J, leaving 10 bases unmatched. The CDR3 contains 17 residues. CDR3 in amino acids: CASSFRLRDRYNEKLFF. CDR3 in DNA: TGCGCCAGCAGCTTCCGATTGAGGGACAGGTATAATGAAAAACTGTTTTTT.

The chain has TRBV3-1 (or the pseudogene TRBV3-2) and TRBJ1-6, with TRBD1 as a possible D gene (6 bases). The germline CDR1 and CDR2 sequences are LGHDT and YNNKEL (reference sequence). CDR3 length: 16 residues. The V end lost 1 base, the J end lost 6 bases, and 13 bases lay between the germline ends. CDR3 in amino acids: CASSQATGEFNSPLHF. The CDR3, as DNA: TGTGCCAGCAGCCAAGCGACAGGCGAATTTAATTCACCCCTCCACTTT.

The chain couples TRBV11-2 to TRBJ1-4; D is ambiguous. V lost 2 bases and J lost 3, with 13 bases in between. Looked up from germline, CDR1 is SGHAT and CDR2 is FQNNGV. The CDR3 is made up of 16 amino acids. The CDR3 sequence: CASSLRRREANEKLFF. The DNA of the CDR3 is TGTGCCAGCAGCTTAAGAAGACGGGAGGCTAATGAAAAACTGTTTTTT.

The chain uses TRBV6-5 and TRBJ2-6; D possibly corresponds to TRBD1 (6 bases). This CDR3 spans 15 amino acids. Looked up from germline, CDR1 is MNHEY and CDR2 is SVGAGI. V was shortened by 10 bases and J by 0 bases, with 13 bases between the two germline ends. The DNA for the CDR3 is TGTGCCACCAAGGACAGTCACTCTGGGGCCAACGTCCTGACTTTC. It yields the protein CATKDSHSGANVLTF.

V gene TRBV10-3 combines with J gene TRBJ1-1; perhaps TRBD1 as D (5 bases). Germline CDR1 and CDR2: ENHRY and SYGVKD. The germline V and J ends were trimmed by 4 bases and 1 base, with 13 bases remaining between them. The CDR3 spans 15 residues. The CDR3 loop is CAISGGGARNTEAFF. The CDR3, as DNA: TGTGCCATCAGTGGGGGCGGGGCCCGGAACACTGAAGCTTTCTTT.

The rearrangement links TRBV6-6 to TRBJ1-1; 9 positions match TRBD1. V dropped 6 bases and J dropped 3; count of bases not matched to a gene: 2. The V gene's germline CDR1 is MNHNY and CDR2 SVGAGI (reference sequence). The CDR3 is made up of 13 amino acids. The CDR3 DNA sequence: TGTGCCAGCAGATGGACAGGGGACACTGAAGCTTTCTTT. Translating gives CASRWTGDTEAFF.

V usage is TRBV28 and J usage is TRBJ2-7, with 11 positions matching TRBD2. V dropped 6 bases and J dropped 1; count of bases not matched to a gene: 5. Germline V CDR1 and CDR2: MDHEN, SYDVKM. This CDR3 comprises 15 residues. DNA of the CDR3: TGTGCCAGCAGCCCGGGACTAGCGGCTTCCTACGAGCAGTACTTC. As protein: CASSPGLAASYEQYF. Complete variable domain (other parts from reference TRBV28 and TRBJ2-7): DVKVTQSSRYLVKRTGEKVFLECVQDMDHENMFWYRQDPGLGLRLIYFSYDVKMKEKGDIPEGYSVSREKKERFSLILESASTNQTSMYLCASSPGLAASYEQYFGPGTRLTVT.

The chain employs TRBV6-5 and TRBJ2-7, with TRBD2 matching over 7 bases. This CDR3 is 15 amino acids long. Trimming at V came to 0 bases and at J to 0 bases, leaving 2 bases not matched to a gene. CDR1 and CDR2 (germline): MNHEY, SVGAGI. In DNA, the CDR3 is TGTGCCAGCAGTTACTCGGGAGGGAGCTCCTACGAGCAGTACTTC. It specifies CASSYSGGSSYEQYF.

The chain employs TRBV19 and TRBJ2-3, with 14 bases aligning to TRBD2. This CDR3 is 18 amino acids long. Germline CDR1 and CDR2: LNHDA and SQIVND (reference sequence). V trimming: 7 bases; J trimming: 1 base; junction bases outside the gene matches: 10. The CDR3 nucleotides read TGTGCCAGTATCATGACTAGCGGGGGGGCCTTTGGCACAGATACGCAGTATTTT. Protein sequence: CASIMTSGGAFGTDTQYF.

The V gene is TRBV6-1, the J gene TRBJ1-4, with D possibly being TRBD1 (5 bases). V was clipped by 2 bases and J by 11 bases, with 21 bases between them. The CDR3 is 16 amino acids. Germline V lookup: CDR1 MNHNS, CDR2 SASEGT. The CDR3 nucleotides are TGTGCCAGCAGTGAAATGGGGACTCAAAAGGATGGGAAACTGTTTTTT. Its translation is CASSEMGTQKDGKLFF.